The TCR beta chain described here comes from a study of shared T cell receptors in the human thymus. Trimming shortened V by 1 base and J by 1 base, and 16 bases separated the two germline ends. CDR1 is SEHNR, CDR2 FQNEAQ, per germline (reference sequence). This CDR3 is built from 17 residues. Data came from immunoSEQ multiplex PCR; TCRdb stores just in-frame clones and leaves some out. Here the sample spans around 730,000 clones, over 75% being singletons. The same data also contributed to another study, on human thymus T cells. As that report states: Apparent bias marked the V and J gene usage of thymic and blood repertoires. Related research has reported that thymic repertoires overlap highly among unrelated individuals.

The sequenced material came from thymocytes. J is TRBJ1-1 and V is TRBV7-9; D gene ambiguous. The TCR sequence derives from a girl in the first two years of life with a congenital heart defect. CDR3 in amino acids: CASSLGRSADKNTEAFF. As DNA, the CDR3 is TGTGCCAGCAGCTTAGGTCGGAGCGCAGATAAGAACACTGAAGCTTTCTTT.